This T cell receptor beta chain was captured in a study of OX40 agonist ivuxolimab in advanced cancers. General study findings and limits: Dose levels from 0.1 to 3.0 mg/kg saw CD4+ and CD8+ blood T cells expand clonally by week 6. Average numbers of expanded clones were greater in CD8+ T cells than in CD4+.

With 6 bases removed from V and 10 bases from J, the gap between germline ends came to 18 bases. This CDR3 has 14 residues. The germline V gene has CDR1 MDHEN and CDR2 SYDVKM. With regard to this clone: Its matching antigen is unknown.

Some clones are missing from TCRdb's copy, which holds only in-frame ones; the method was immunoSEQ multiplex PCR. The sample lists roughly 100,000 clones, around four fifths occurring once. The origin of this receptor is an adult with an advanced solid tumor such as melanoma, head and neck, liver or kidney cancer. The source was CD4+ or CD8+ T cells sorted from blood, collected in a trial of the OX40 agonist ivuxolimab. The chain has TRBV28 and TRBJ1-4, with D uncertain. CDR3 in amino acids: CASSPGRLGVKLFF. The DNA of the CDR3 is TGTGCCAGCAGCCCTGGTCGTTTGGGCGTAAAACTGTTTTTT.